The clone carrying this TCR beta chain has only a few counts. What it binds is unknown. CDR1 is MGHDK and CDR2 is SYGVNS in the germline V gene. CDR3 size: 13 residues. Deletions cut 1 base from V and 3 bases from J, with 4 bases between. This specimen comes from a study of T cells after yellow fever vaccination. Study-wide results and caveats: Most primary-vaccination clones recurred post-booster (around 95% CD4, 88% CD8).

A 5'RACE template-switching step, the method used to make TCR cDNA, added a universal primer site and UMIs. Each CDR3 protein gets one entry after TCRdb re-called the 5' RACE reads with MiXCR. The data show about 260,000 distinct CDR3 sequences, roughly 13% seen once. Sequences were derived from CD4+ T cells sorted from PBMCs, sampled 45 days after the yellow fever booster vaccination. This chain joins TRBV25-1 and TRBJ1-3; D is undetermined. This receptor was identified in a man between 25 and 39 years old who received the YFV17D yellow fever vaccine. CDR3 in amino acids: CASSEWNGNTIYF. The CDR3 DNA reads as TGTGCCAGCAGTGAATGGAATGGAAACACCATATATTTT. Together with reference TRBV25-1 and TRBJ1-3, the CDR3 gives the full variable domain: EADIYQTPRYLVIGTGKKITLECSQTMGHDKMYWYQQDPGMELHLIHYSYGVNSTEKGDLSSESTVSRIRTEHFPLTLESARPSHTSQYLCASSEWNGNTIYFGEGSWLTVV.